The rows below give T cell receptor beta chains drawn from one sample of a study of graft-versus-host responses after intestinal transplantation. The protocol was immunoSEQ multiplex PCR, while the TCRdb copy is restricted to in-frame clones and leaves out a portion. The top ten clones hold 1.2% to 1.5% of a sample with around 21,000 clones, about two fifths of them seen once. This sample comprised alloreactive CD8+ T cells from a mixed lymphocyte reaction culture, obtained before transplantation. The receptors originated from a human patient who was an organ donor for intestinal transplantation. The CDR3 runs from the conserved cysteine through the conserved F or W. The D gene is left open where the match is weak. Clone size appears in some rows only: once, few, many, or a class for an expanded clone.

NA	TRBJ2-1	few	TRBV11-3	CASSLDYGLGQFF	TGTGCCAGCAGCTTAGATTACGGACTTGGGCAGTTCTTC
TRBD2	TRBJ2-3	medium-sized	TRBV10-3	CATGLAGPLDTQYF	TGTGCCACGGGACTAGCGGGCCCCCTCGATACGCAGTATTTT
NA	TRBJ2-3	NA	TRBV28	CASSFIRRGTDTQYF	TGTGCCAGCAGTTTTATTCGTCGGGGCACAGATACGCAGTATTTT
NA	TRBJ1-2	NA	TRBV28	CASSFSGYGYTF	TGTGCCAGCAGTTTCTCGGGCTATGGCTACACCTTC
NA	TRBJ1-2	few	TRBV19	CASSTEDTGVPYGYTF	TGTGCCAGTAGTACCGAAGACACAGGAGTCCCGTATGGCTACACCTTC
NA	TRBJ1-1	NA	TRBV7-6	CASRKQGLSEAFF	TGTGCCAGCAGAAAACAGGGACTGAGTGAAGCTTTCTTT
NA	TRBJ2-2	NA	TRBV6-6	CASSYVGTGELFF	TGTGCCAGCAGTTACGTGGGCACCGGGGAGCTGTTTTTT
NA	TRBJ2-1	few	TRBV18	CASSKVLATSNEQFF	TGTGCCAGCTCAAAGGTTCTAGCGACGTCCAATGAGCAGTTCTTC
TRBD1	TRBJ2-3	NA	TRBV28	CASSFGDRKDTQYF	TGTGCCAGCAGTTTTGGGGACAGAAAAGATACGCAGTATTTT
TRBD1	TRBJ1-3	few	TRBV4-2	CASSWTGPGNTIYF	TGTGCCAGCAGCTGGACAGGGCCAGGAAACACCATATATTTT
NA	TRBJ2-7	once	TRBV29-1	CGVGGTALEQYF	TGCGGCGTTGGGGGGACCGCCCTCGAGCAGTACTTC
NA	TRBJ2-2	NA	TRBV5-1	CASTGFSGELFF	TGCGCCAGTACAGGGTTTTCCGGGGAGCTGTTTTTT
TRBD1	TRBJ2-7	NA	TRBV4-2	CASSDTPGQGHSYEQYF	TGTGCCAGCAGCGACACACCGGGACAGGGCCATTCCTACGAGCAGTACTTC
NA	TRBJ1-1	medium-sized	TRBV19	CASSKIGETGAFF	TGTGCCAGTAGTAAGATAGGGGAGACGGGAGCTTTCTTT
TRBD1	TRBJ2-3	few	TRBV30	CAWSEDRGPDTQYF	TGTGCCTGGAGTGAAGACAGGGGACCAGATACGCAGTATTTT
NA	TRBJ1-5	few	TRBV6-5	CASSLDGSNQPQHF	TGTGCCAGCAGTCTCGACGGAAGCAATCAGCCCCAGCATTTT
NA	TRBJ2-5	once	TRBV12-1	CASSSGTRGETQYF	TGTGCCAGCAGCTCCGGGACCCGGGGGGAGACCCAGTACTTC
TRBD2	TRBJ2-1	few	TRBV5-6	CASSLPGTSGYNEQFF	TGTGCCAGCAGCTTGCCGGGGACTAGCGGGTACAATGAGCAGTTCTTC
TRBD2	TRBJ2-7	medium-sized	TRBV13	CASSSGLGQYF	TGTGCCAGCAGCTCGGGACTAGGGCAGTACTTC
NA	TRBJ1-1	NA	TRBV12-5	CASGLVPQPLDTEAFF	TGTGCTAGTGGTTTGGTACCACAACCCCTGGACACTGAAGCTTTCTTT
NA	TRBJ1-2	medium-sized	TRBV10-1	CAPCRIFYGYTF	TGCGCCCCCTGTCGGATCTTCTATGGCTACACCTTC
TRBD1	TRBJ2-3	NA	TRBV11-2	CASSPGTAVTDTQYF	TGTGCCAGCAGCCCCGGGACAGCCGTAACAGATACGCAGTATTTT
NA	TRBJ2-3	few	TRBV6-6	CASSSYTTDTQYF	TGTGCCAGCAGTTCTTATACTACAGATACGCAGTATTTT
NA	TRBJ1-5	NA	TRBV30	CAWTLWPWADSNQPQHF	TGTGCCTGGACCCTCTGGCCATGGGCAGATAGCAATCAGCCCCAGCATTTT
NA	TRBJ1-5	NA	TRBV2	CASSAGQSNQPQHF	TGTGCCAGCAGTGCTGGACAGAGCAATCAGCCCCAGCATTTT
NA	TRBJ2-3	NA	TRBV30	CAWTRLSDTQYF	TGTGCCTGGACTCGGTTATCAGATACGCAGTATTTT
TRBD2	TRBJ2-1	NA	TRBV18	CASSPRLAGAYNEQFF	TGTGCCAGCTCACCACGACTAGCGGGAGCTTACAATGAGCAGTTCTTC
TRBD2	TRBJ2-7	few	TRBV7-2	CASSLLPGGPHEQYF	TGTGCCAGCAGCTTATTGCCGGGAGGGCCCCACGAGCAGTACTTC
NA	TRBJ2-7	NA	TRBV11-2	CASSLGWTDEQYF	TGTGCCAGCAGCTTAGGATGGACGGACGAGCAGTACTTC
NA	TRBJ1-3	medium-sized	TRBV7-3	CASSLLGLPGNTIYF	TGTGCCAGCAGCCTCTTGGGGCTACCTGGAAACACCATATATTTT
NA	TRBJ2-7	NA	TRBV4-3	CASSLGGEGYEQYF	TGCGCCAGCAGCCTGGGGGGAGAGGGGTACGAGCAGTACTTC
NA	TRBJ2-4	NA	TRBV29-1	CSVEDVAKNIQYF	TGCAGCGTTGAAGATGTAGCCAAAAACATTCAGTACTTC
NA	TRBJ1-1	NA	TRBV6-5	CASSYGGSEAFF	TGTGCCAGCAGTTACGGAGGAAGTGAAGCTTTCTTT
NA	TRBJ2-1	once	TRBV11-2	CASSTQWATDNEQFF	TGTGCCAGCAGCACCCAGTGGGCGACAGACAATGAGCAGTTCTTC
NA	TRBJ2-1	NA	TRBV6-6	CASSYGQAGEQFF	TGTGCCAGCAGTTACGGCCAGGCGGGTGAGCAGTTCTTC
NA	TRBJ2-3	few	TRBV7-6	CASSSWPGLGTQYF	TGTGCCAGCAGCTCCTGGCCGGGGTTGGGTACGCAGTATTTT
NA	TRBJ2-3	NA	TRBV7-2	CASSLVRTDSRYTDTQYF	TGTGCCAGCAGCTTAGTTCGTACGGACAGCCGTTACACAGATACGCAGTATTTT
NA	TRBJ2-1	NA	TRBV13	CASSSGGLALYNEQFF	TGTGCCAGCAGCTCCGGCGGGCTAGCGCTGTACAATGAGCAGTTCTTC
NA	TRBJ1-5	NA	TRBV28	CASGGEIQHF	TGTGCCAGCGGGGGGGAGATCCAGCATTTT
NA	TRBJ2-1	few	TRBV6-6	CASSSTRVLWDNEQFF	TGTGCCAGCAGTTCTACCAGGGTTCTTTGGGACAATGAGCAGTTCTTC
NA	TRBJ2-7	NA	TRBV7-6	CASSFWAPYEQYF	TGTGCCAGCAGCTTCTGGGCACCGTACGAGCAGTACTTC
NA	TRBJ1-2	few	TRBV12-2	CASRFPPDRQSIHGYTF	TGTGCAAGTCGCTTCCCCCCAGATAGACAGTCCATTCATGGCTACACCTTC
NA	TRBJ2-7	NA	TRBV6-5	CASSPSGGIEQYF	TGTGCCAGCAGTCCCTCTGGGGGTATCGAGCAGTACTTC
NA	TRBJ2-5	NA	TRBV28	CASSYRILPGKETQYF	TGTGCCAGCAGCTACAGGATCCTCCCGGGGAAAGAGACCCAGTACTTC
NA	TRBJ2-5	NA	TRBV2	CASSELTGTRETQYF	TGTGCCAGCAGTGAATTAACCGGGACGCGAGAGACCCAGTACTTC
TRBD1	TRBJ2-7	NA	TRBV4-1	CASSQGWDRGEQYF	TGCGCCAGCAGCCAAGGATGGGACAGGGGAGAGCAGTACTTC
NA	TRBJ1-5	NA	TRBV6-1	CASSDPRNQPQHF	TGTGCCAGCAGTGATCCTCGCAATCAGCCCCAGCATTTT
NA	TRBJ2-1	NA	TRBV9	CASSGTGLGEQFF	TGTGCCAGCAGCGGTACAGGCCTAGGGGAGCAGTTCTTC
NA	TRBJ2-7	once	TRBV6-1	CASRRPVTDIYEQYF	TGTGCCAGCAGAAGACCAGTGACGGATATCTACGAGCAGTACTTC
NA	TRBJ1-2	NA	TRBV7-2	CASSLGRADGYTF	TGTGCCAGCAGCTTAGGACGGGCAGATGGCTACACCTTC
NA	TRBJ1-1	NA	TRBV7-2	CASSLVNTEAFF	TGTGCCAGCAGCTTAGTGAACACTGAAGCTTTCTTT
TRBD2	TRBJ2-3	few	TRBV10-3	CATRTSGTDTQYF	TGTGCCACCCGGACTAGCGGCACAGATACGCAGTATTTT
NA	TRBJ2-7	NA	TRBV27	CASSWGGTVLYEQYF	TGTGCCAGCAGTTGGGGGGGGACAGTCCTATACGAGCAGTACTTC
NA	TRBJ1-5	NA	TRBV19	CASSIRQPLRPQHF	TGTGCCAGTAGTATCCGGCAACCCCTGAGGCCCCAGCATTTT